The 28 T cell receptor beta chains reported below all come from one sample, sequenced in a study of cytomegalovirus exposure and HLA in healthy donors. Primers for the PCR totalled 60 Vbeta and 13 Jbeta. The protocol was immunoSEQ multiplex PCR, while the TCRdb copy is restricted to in-frame clones and leaves out a portion. The data contain approximately 100,000 clones, approximately 9% of them singletons. The sample consisted of PBMCs. These receptors all come from a man between 50 and 59 years old in good health and CMV-seropositive.

This clone occurred a few times. The V gene is TRBV27, the J gene TRBJ2-7; weak D call: TRBD1 (5 bases). V was trimmed by 8 bases and J by 1 base, leaving 12 bases between them. The CDR3 loop spans 13 amino acids. The germline V gene has CDR1 MNHEY and CDR2 SMNVEV (reference sequence). This CDR3 reads CASSRGGSYEQYF. The CDR3 DNA reads TGTGCCAGCTCTAGGGGCGGATCCTACGAGCAGTACTTC.

The chain carries TRBV4-1 and TRBJ2-1; 10 bases map to TRBD2. CDR1 is MGHRA, CDR2 YSYEKL, per germline. This CDR3 is 15 amino acids long. V shed 4 bases, J shed 4 bases, and the junction held 4 bases outside the gene matches. CDR3 loop: CASSPAGGPYNEQFF. For the CDR3, the DNA is TGCGCCAGCAGCCCAGCGGGAGGGCCGTACAATGAGCAGTTCTTC.

This sequence joins TRBV28 and TRBJ1-1; D is uncertain. V was trimmed by 2 bases and J by 0 bases, leaving 7 bases between them. The CDR3 is 14 residues long. The germline V gene encodes CDR1 MDHEN and CDR2 SYDVKM. CDR3 amino acids: CASSLGLLNTEAFF. In DNA, the CDR3 is TGTGCCAGCAGTTTAGGACTCCTGAACACTGAAGCTTTCTTT.

In DNA, the CDR3 is TGTGCCAGCAGCGTAGATCCCCAAGACTCAGTCTCTGGAAACACCATATATTTT. It specifies CASSVDPQDSVSGNTIYF. The genes are TRBV9 and TRBJ1-3, with D unclear. The CDR3 loop spans 18 amino acids. The germline V and J ends were trimmed by 0 bases and 0 bases, with 16 bases remaining between them. Germline lookup yields CDR1 SGDLS and CDR2 YYNGEE.

The chain joins TRBV6-4 to TRBJ2-1, with a weak D call TRBD2 (5 bases). The germline gives CDR1 MRHNA, CDR2 SNTAGT. This CDR3 is built from 13 residues. Trimming shortened V by 0 bases and J by 9 bases, and 9 bases separated the two germline ends. The CDR3 loop is CASSDSWAGEQFF. In DNA form, the CDR3 reads TGTGCCAGCAGTGACTCTTGGGCGGGTGAGCAGTTCTTC.

The chain is built from TRBV19 and TRBJ2-5; 10 bases line up with TRBD1. Germline trimming cut 10 bases from V and 4 bases from J; bases unmatched to any gene: 9. The germline V gene has CDR1 LNHDA and CDR2 SQIVND (reference sequence). CDR3 size: 14 residues. The CDR3 here is CATRADRGRETQYF. CDR3 DNA sequence: TGTGCCACTAGGGCAGACAGGGGGCGAGAGACCCAGTACTTC. The full variable domain, completed using reference TRBV19 and TRBJ2-5, is DGGITQSPKYLFRKEGQNVTLSCEQNLNHDAMYWYRQDPGQGLRLIYYSQIVNDFQKGDIAEGYSVSREKKESFPLTVTSAQKNPTAFYLCATRADRGRETQYFGPGTRLLVL.

This sequence joins TRBV18 and TRBJ2-5; the D is unclear. The V gene lost 3 bases and the J gene lost 2 bases, with 16 bases spanning the gap. The V gene's germline CDR1 is KGHSH and CDR2 LQKENI. There are 16 residues in the CDR3. The CDR3 nucleotides are TGTGCCAGCTCACCTTCTTCTGGAGTAATACAAGAGACCCAGTACTTC. This sequence encodes CASSPSSGVIQETQYF. The full variable domain, in which reference TRBV18 and TRBJ2-5 provide the parts outside the CDR3, is NAGVMQNPRHLVRRRGQEARLRCSPMKGHSHVYWYRQLPEEGLKFMVYLQKENIIDESGMPKERFSAEFPKEGPSILRIQQVVRGDSAAYFCASSPSSGVIQETQYFGPGTRLLVL.

In its sample, this clone was seen a few times. The rearrangement joins TRBV5-1 to TRBJ1-1; TRBD1 is a possible D gene (5 bases). Germline assignment: CDR1 SGHRS and CDR2 YFSETQ. CDR3 size: 16 residues. Trimming removed 0 bases from V and 2 bases from J, with 14 bases in between. The CDR3 DNA reads TGCGCCAGCAGCTTGGCCTTGGGGCAGACTAACACTGAAGCTTTCTTT. It encodes CASSLALGQTNTEAFF.

This clone appeared a few times. V is TRBV2 and J is TRBJ1-1; 7 bases are shared with TRBD1. Trimming at V came to 10 bases and at J to 10 bases, leaving 18 bases not matched to a gene. Germline-derived CDR1 and CDR2 are SNHLY and FYNNEI. The CDR3 is 14 amino acids. The CDR3 DNA sequence: TGTGCCACCCCTCCCTGGGACAGCTTTCTAGTAGCTTTCTTT. The encoded protein is CATPPWDSFLVAFF.

This clone has just a few counts. This chain links TRBV6-1 with TRBJ1-3; D uncertain. The CDR3 runs 16 residues. The germline gives CDR1 MNHNS, CDR2 SASEGT. Trimming removed 4 bases at V and 1 base at J, with 14 bases between. CDR3 DNA sequence: TGTGCCAGCAGTGCCCGGAGGAAAGGATCTGGAAACACCATATATTTT. This codes for CASSARRKGSGNTIYF.

This clone turned up a few times. V is TRBV6-6 and J is TRBJ2-7; D possibly corresponds to TRBD2 (5 bases). This CDR3 is 15 amino acids long. Trimming left V 5 bases short and J 4 bases short, with 18 bases between. Germline V gene data show CDR1 as MNHNY and CDR2 as SVGAGI (reference sequence). The CDR3 nucleotides read TGTGCCAGCAGTGAGCTGGTGCGTCGCGGGTACGAGCAGTACTTC. Its translation is CASSELVRRGYEQYF.

The table lists this clone with a few counts. The chain joins TRBV28 to TRBJ1-2, with 9 bases lining up with TRBD1. J was trimmed by 8 bases and V by 10 bases; bases with no gene match: 8. Looked up from germline, CDR1 is MDHEN and CDR2 is SYDVKM. This CDR3 has 12 residues. The CDR3 DNA follows: TGTGCCACCAACAGGGGGCGCCCGGGCTACACCTTC. Residues: CATNRGRPGYTF.

The chain links TRBV28 to TRBJ1-5; 9 nucleotides agree with TRBD1. CDR1 is MDHEN, CDR2 SYDVKM, per germline. The CDR3 spans 17 residues. V shed 6 bases and J 4 bases; nucleotides not matched to a gene: 13. The CDR3 reads CASSQPQGAQGNQPQHF. For the CDR3, the DNA is TGTGCCAGCAGCCAACCACAGGGGGCGCAAGGTAATCAGCCCCAGCATTTT.

This clone was recorded a few times. The chain employs TRBV6-6 and TRBJ2-1; D is perhaps TRBD1 (5 bases). The CDR3 contains 15 residues. V was clipped by 2 bases and J by 2 bases, with 10 bases between them. Germline CDR1 is MNHNY and CDR2 is SVGAGI (reference sequence). CDR3: CASSYVGVAYNEQFF. The CDR3 DNA reads TGTGCCAGCAGTTACGTAGGGGTTGCCTACAATGAGCAGTTCTTC.

This clone was seen a few times. The rearrangement joins TRBV27 to TRBJ2-7; 15 bases are a match to TRBD2. The CDR3 loop spans 15 amino acids. Germline CDR1 reads MNHEY; CDR2 reads SMNVEV (reference sequence). V trimming: 4 bases; J trimming: 3 bases; junction bases outside the gene matches: 1. The CDR3 sequence is CASSWGLAGGYEQYF. The CDR3 region has the DNA TGTGCCAGCAGTTGGGGACTAGCGGGAGGCTACGAGCAGTACTTC.

The rearrangement uses TRBV14 and TRBJ2-1; 9 bases map to TRBD2. The germline gives CDR1 SGHDN, CDR2 FVKESK. The length of the CDR3 is 17 residues. V shed 4 bases and J 6 bases; nucleotides not matched to a gene: 13. The CDR3 DNA sequence: TGTGCCAGCAGCCCGTTCCTCCTAGCGGGATTGGTCAATGAGCAGTTCTTC. Encoded protein: CASSPFLLAGLVNEQFF.

This sequence joins TRBV29-1 and TRBJ1-2; 10 bases are a match to TRBD1. Germline CDR1 reads SQVTM; CDR2 reads ANQGSEA. The CDR3 contains 14 residues. Losses at the gene ends were 7 bases for V and 2 bases for J; bases not matched to a gene: 7. CDR3 nucleotide sequence: TGCAGCGGGGGACCGGGACAGGGGAACTATGGCTACACCTTC. Amino acids: CSGGPGQGNYGYTF.

This chain uses TRBV30 with TRBJ2-7; TRBD1 might be the D (6 bases). This CDR3 region has 12 residues. The germline V gene encodes CDR1 GTSNPN and CDR2 SVGIG (reference sequence). V was pared by 5 bases and J by 4 bases, with 12 bases between. The CDR3 DNA is TGTGCCTGGGGGGGCTCAACGTACGAGCAGTACTTC. This codes for CAWGGSTYEQYF. The full variable domain, its missing parts supplied by reference TRBV30 and TRBJ2-7, is SQTIHQWPATLVQPVGSPLSLECTVEGTSNPNLYWYRQAAGRGLQLLFYSVGIGQISSEVPQNLSASRPQDRQFILSSKKLLLSDSGFYLCAWGGSTYEQYFGPGTRLTVT.

The chain carries TRBV19 and TRBJ1-6; unclear D gene. Germline values: CDR1 LNHDA, CDR2 SQIVND (reference sequence). Trimming stripped 0 bases from V and 0 bases from J, with 3 bases between. The CDR3 has 15 amino acids. CDR3: CASSIESSYNSPLHF. CDR3 in DNA: TGTGCCAGTAGTATAGAGAGCTCCTATAATTCACCCCTCCACTTT.

This chain uses TRBV7-2 with TRBJ1-1; D may be TRBD1 (6 bases). From germline, CDR1 is SGHTA and CDR2 FQGNSA. There are 15 residues in the CDR3. Trimming pared 1 base from V and 4 bases from J, leaving 13 bases between. The CDR3 DNA follows: TGTGCCAGCAGCTTAGGGCGGGGGGCGATCACTGAAGCTTTCTTT. As protein: CASSLGRGAITEAFF.

This clone has a count of ten or more. V gene TRBV7-9 combines with J gene TRBJ2-7; D uncertain. Germline V CDR1 and CDR2: SEHNR, FQNEAQ (reference sequence). The length of the CDR3 is 13 residues. V was cut by 3 bases and J by 0 bases, with 6 bases left in between. Here the CDR3 reads CASSFPHSYEQYF. The CDR3 DNA reads TGTGCCAGCAGCTTTCCCCACTCCTACGAGCAGTACTTC. The full variable domain, completed using reference TRBV7-9 and TRBJ2-7, is DTGVSQNPRHKITKRGQNVTFRCDPISEHNRLYWYRQTLGQGPEFLTYFQNEAQLEKSRLLSDRFSAERPKGSFSTLEIQRTEQGDSAMYLCASSFPHSYEQYFGPGTRLTVT.

The rearrangement joins TRBV30 to TRBJ1-6; 7 bases align to TRBD1. The germline V gene encodes CDR1 GTSNPN and CDR2 SVGIG (reference sequence). The ends lost 2 bases at V and 5 bases at J; junction bases unmatched: 3. The length of the CDR3 is 14 residues. CDR3 protein: CAWSQGQDNSPLHF. Written as DNA, the CDR3 is TGTGCCTGGAGTCAAGGACAGGATAATTCACCCCTCCACTTT.

A few counts support this clone. This chain joins TRBV7-9 and TRBJ2-7; TRBD2 agrees at 8 bases. The CDR3 is 14 residues long. V lost 4 bases, J lost 4 bases, and 6 bases stayed unmatched. Germline CDR1 is SEHNR and CDR2 is FQNEAQ (reference sequence). The CDR3 sequence is CASSSSGGQYEQYF. The CDR3 nucleotides are TGTGCCAGCAGCTCCTCGGGAGGGCAGTACGAGCAGTACTTC.

About this clone itself: The sample carries other DNA sequences with the same CDR3. V usage is TRBV28 and J usage is TRBJ2-5; D is unresolved. CDR1 and CDR2 from the germline V gene are MDHEN and SYDVKM. V lost 5 bases and J lost 2, with 3 bases in between. The CDR3 has 11 amino acids. Here the CDR3 DNA reads TGTGCCAGCAGTCAACAAGAGACCCAGTACTTC. Amino acids: CASSQQETQYF.

V and J are TRBV4-1 and TRBJ1-2; 8 bases line up with TRBD1. CDR3 length: 17 residues. The germline V gene has CDR1 MGHRA and CDR2 YSYEKL. Trimming at V came to 2 bases and at J to 6 bases, leaving 14 bases not matched to a gene. The chain's CDR3 is CASSQSRAGGLKDGYTF. CDR3 coding DNA: TGCGCCAGCAGCCAAAGTAGGGCAGGGGGCTTAAAGGATGGCTACACCTTC.

Details on this clone: The CDR3 end shows no conserved phenylalanine or tryptophan, and so a read error is likely. Because the CDR3's place on the DNA is in doubt, the DNA is left out and the CDR3 is given as listed by TCRdb. This chain uses TRBV7-9 with TRBJ2-7; the table assigns TRBD1, which was not confirmed against the DNA. Germline CDR1 reads SEHNR; CDR2 reads FQNEAQ (reference sequence). Counting both end residues, the CDR3 totals 16 amino acids. CDR3 amino acids: CDSSGGPYRATYEKYL.

This clone was observed a handful of times. The sample carries other DNA sequences with the same CDR3. The V call is TRBV5-1, the J call TRBJ2-2, with a possible D match to TRBD1 (6 bases). Deletions cut 1 base from V and 3 bases from J, with 10 bases between. In germline, CDR1 is SGHRS, CDR2 YFSETQ. The CDR3 consists of 15 residues. For the CDR3, the DNA is TGCGCCAGCAGCTTGAGGGCAGGGGACACCGGGGAGCTGTTTTTT. The encoded protein is CASSLRAGDTGELFF.

This chain uses TRBV28 with TRBJ1-1, with D perhaps matching TRBD1 (5 bases). Germline loops: CDR1 MDHEN, CDR2 SYDVKM. CDR3 length equals 11 residues. V dropped 4 bases and J dropped 11 bases, with 11 bases sitting between them. The CDR3: CASSYRGGAFF. In nucleotides, the CDR3 is TGTGCCAGCAGTTATAGGGGAGGTGCTTTCTTT.